Each of the 17 T cell receptor beta chains below was sequenced from the same sample in a study of patients and donors after allogeneic stem cell transplantation. TCRdb reanalysed the RT-PCR reads using MiXCR and keeps one entry per CDR3 protein. The table has roughly 230,000 distinct CDR3 sequences, around 14% seen once; the top ten hold approximately 10%. The specimen was blood, either unsorted or a sorted T cell fraction (not recorded which). The receptor set was obtained from a human donor who was either an allogeneic HSCT recipient or a stem cell or donor lymphocyte infusion donor (not recorded which). It is not recorded whose cells these are; they may come from a transplant donor.

Ten or more counts support this clonotype. This sequence joins TRBV5-1 and TRBJ2-5, with 8 bases fitting TRBD2. V lost 0 bases and J lost 7; bases outside the gene matches: 5. Germline CDR1 reads SGHRS; CDR2 reads YFSETQ. The CDR3 covers 14 residues. CDR3 loop: CASSLDGGAGTQYF. In DNA, the CDR3 is TGCGCCAGCAGCTTGGACGGGGGGGCTGGGACCCAGTACTTC.

The chain combines TRBV3-1 with TRBJ2-1; maybe TRBD2 (6 bases). The ends were cut back, 4 bases at V and 4 bases at J, with 17 bases in the middle. CDR3 length: 16 residues. From germline, CDR1 is LGHDT and CDR2 YNNKEL (reference sequence). The CDR3 coding sequence is TGTGCCAGCAGCCCTGAGGTCCGGGAGTTGTACAATGAGCAGTTCTTC. Translating it yields CASSPEVRELYNEQFF.

This chain links TRBV6-2 or TRBV6-3 with TRBJ2-5; 8 bases are a match to TRBD2. Germline assignment: CDR1 MNHEY and CDR2 SVGEGT. This CDR3 comprises 18 residues. V lost 2 bases, J lost 2 bases, and 13 bases stayed unmatched. The DNA for the CDR3 is TGTGCCAGCAGTTACGTGGCGGGGGGACCCTGGGGGCAAGAGACCCAGTACTTC. This codes for CASSYVAGGPWGQETQYF.

V and J are TRBV20-1 and TRBJ2-7, with 8 bases fitting TRBD2. Germline CDR1 is DFQATT and CDR2 is SNEGSKA (reference sequence). This CDR3 has 17 amino acids. Germline trimming cut 5 bases from V and 0 bases from J; bases unmatched to any gene: 15. The CDR3 coding sequence is TGCAGTGCTGCGGTACTAGCGGCCTTTGGAGGCTCCTACGAGCAGTACTTC. Encoded protein: CSAAVLAAFGGSYEQYF.

The V gene is TRBV20-1, the J gene TRBJ2-5; 8 bases map to TRBD2. Germline V gives CDR1 DFQATT, CDR2 SNEGSKA (reference sequence). This CDR3 comprises 15 residues. The junction had 12 bases not matched to a gene; V was cut back by 5 bases and J by 4 bases. The CDR3 nucleotides are TGCAGTGCTGGACCGAGCGGGAGTAATGCAGAGACCCAGTACTTC. Protein sequence: CSAGPSGSNAETQYF.

The chain carries TRBV11-2 and TRBJ2-3; 15 bases line up with TRBD2. CDR1 is SGHAT and CDR2 is FQNNGV in the germline V gene. The CDR3 contains 18 residues. The trim removed 5 bases at V and 4 bases at J, leaving 10 bases unmatched. Written as DNA, the CDR3 is TGTGCCAGCAGCGCTCCCGGGACTAGCGGGGGGTCCCCAGATACGCAGTATTTT. Translation gives CASSAPGTSGGSPDTQYF.

The chain is built from TRBV5-1 and TRBJ2-7, with 9 bases matching TRBD1. The CDR3 is made up of 14 amino acids. After removal of 2 bases from V and 3 bases from J, the junction contained 3 bases not matched to a gene. CDR1 and CDR2 (germline): SGHRS, YFSETQ. CDR3 in amino acids: CASSFTGGRYEQYF. CDR3 coding DNA: TGCGCCAGCAGCTTCACAGGGGGCCGCTACGAGCAGTACTTC.

V gene TRBV20-1 combines with J gene TRBJ1-1, with D uncertain. CDR3 length equals 13 residues. The V gene lost 5 bases and the J gene lost 5 bases, with 15 bases spanning the gap. Looked up from germline, CDR1 is DFQATT and CDR2 is SNEGSKA (reference sequence). In nucleotides, the CDR3 is TGCAGTGCTTATCCTATAGGAGGTACTGAAGCTTTCTTT. Its translation is CSAYPIGGTEAFF.

The sample holds a few counts of this clonotype. CDR3 amino acids: CASSVGTGLTDTQYF. CDR3 bases: TGTGCCAGCAGCGTAGGGACAGGTCTCACAGATACGCAGTATTTT. V is TRBV9 and J is TRBJ2-3; TRBD1 matches at 7 bases. CDR3 length equals 15 residues. V gave up 0 bases and J gave up 2 bases; unmatched junction bases: 3. Germline CDR1 reads SGDLS; CDR2 reads YYNGEE. The full variable domain, completed using reference TRBV9 and TRBJ2-3, is DSGVTQTPKHLITATGQRVTLRCSPRSGDLSVYWYQQSLDQGLQFLIQYYNGEERAKGNILERFSAQQFPDLHSELNLSSLELGDSALYFCASSVGTGLTDTQYFGPGTRLTVL.

This clonotype was detected ten times or more. This chain uses TRBV12-3 or TRBV12-4 with TRBJ2-2, with 9 bases lining up with TRBD2. The CDR3 is 17 residues long. Unmatched junction bases numbered 11, after V lost 5 bases and J lost 4 bases. The CDR3 here is CASSHSTSGPFTGELFF. CDR3 DNA sequence: TGTGCCAGCAGTCATTCTACTAGCGGGCCATTCACCGGGGAGCTGTTTTTT.

The chain uses TRBV20-1 and TRBJ2-7; TRBD2 is a possible D gene (5 bases). Per the germline V gene, CDR1 is DFQATT and CDR2 is SNEGSKA (reference sequence). Trimming removed 6 bases at V and 7 bases at J, with 10 bases between. The CDR3 length is 10 residues. The CDR3 spells CSAGRGEQYF. The CDR3 region has the DNA TGCAGTGCCGGACGAGGGGAGCAGTACTTC.

The chain uses TRBV12-3 or TRBV12-4 and TRBJ1-1; D unclear. V shed 6 bases and J shed 8 bases, with 19 bases lying between them. The CDR3 runs to 14 residues. The CDR3 is CASSPPTSENEAFF. CDR3 in DNA: TGTGCCAGCAGCCCGCCCACATCGGAGAACGAAGCTTTCTTT.

This clonotype has a count of ten or more. The chain combines TRBV11-2 with TRBJ2-1; no firm D call. Germline V gene sequence: CDR1 SGHAT, CDR2 FQNNGV. Trimming took off 0 bases at V and 0 bases at J, with 12 bases between the two ends. The CDR3 loop spans 17 amino acids. The CDR3 protein is CASSLDRGGRSYNEQFF. The CDR3 DNA reads TGTGCCAGCAGCTTAGACCGCGGCGGTCGCTCCTACAATGAGCAGTTCTTC.

This clonotype was observed a handful of times. The chain joins TRBV2 to TRBJ2-5; TRBD2 aligns across 7 bases. CDR3 size: 13 residues. V dropped 8 bases and J dropped 2; count of bases not matched to a gene: 5. Germline CDR1 SNHLY, CDR2 FYNNEI. CDR3 in amino acids: CASGLGRQETQYF. The CDR3 coding sequence is TGTGCCAGCGGACTAGGACGGCAAGAGACCCAGTACTTC.

This clonotype was found a few times. V is TRBV5-4 and J is TRBJ2-4; the D is unclear. This CDR3 is built from 16 residues. The V and J ends lost 3 bases and 1 base respectively, with 14 bases between them. The germline V gene encodes CDR1 SGHNT and CDR2 YYREEE (reference sequence). CDR3 bases: TGTGCCAGCAGCTCCCCTGGAACTATTGCCAAAAACATTCAGTACTTC. Residues: CASSSPGTIAKNIQYF.

This clonotype was seen more than once but under ten times. The CDR3 DNA follows: TGTGCCAGCAGCCGGACAGGGGGTGGGGCCAACGTCCTGACTTTC. The encoded protein is CASSRTGGGANVLTF. This sequence joins TRBV7-8 and TRBJ2-6, with TRBD1 matching 10 bases. The germline V gene has CDR1 SGHVS and CDR2 FQNEAQ. With 5 bases clipped from V and 3 bases from J, the junction kept 1 base outside the gene matches. The CDR3 spans 15 residues.

This clonotype is medium-sized within its sample. The chain employs TRBV12-3 or TRBV12-4 and TRBJ2-5, with 10 bases aligning to TRBD2. The CDR3 totals 17 residues. The V gene end was trimmed by 3 bases and the J gene end by 5 bases; junction bases not matched to a gene: 12. CDR3 sequence reads: CASSLIRAGGPGETQYF. CDR3 sequence (DNA): TGTGCCAGCAGTTTGATTCGAGCGGGAGGGCCGGGGGAGACCCAGTACTTC.